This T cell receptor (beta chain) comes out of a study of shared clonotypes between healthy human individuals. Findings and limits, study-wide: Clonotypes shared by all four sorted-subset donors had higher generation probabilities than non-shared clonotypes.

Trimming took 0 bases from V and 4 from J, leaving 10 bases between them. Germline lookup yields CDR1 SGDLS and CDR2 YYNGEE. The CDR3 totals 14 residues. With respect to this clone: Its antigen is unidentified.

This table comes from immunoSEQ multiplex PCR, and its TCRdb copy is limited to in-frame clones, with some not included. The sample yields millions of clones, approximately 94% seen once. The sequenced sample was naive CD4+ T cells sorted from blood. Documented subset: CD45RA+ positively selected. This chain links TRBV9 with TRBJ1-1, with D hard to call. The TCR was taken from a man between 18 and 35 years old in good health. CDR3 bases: TGTGCCAGCAGCGTAGGTTTGGAAGGCACTGAAGCTTTCTTT. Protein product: CASSVGLEGTEAFF.